These T cell receptor beta chains were read from a single sample in a study of long-term antiretroviral therapy in people with HIV. Libraries were prepared by immunoSEQ multiplex PCR; TCRdb keeps only in-frame clonotypes and omits some of them. The table has about 20,000 clones, more than 75% seen once. The sequencing here drew on unsorted PBMCs, taken about 2.7 years after starting antiretroviral therapy. The receptors shown here come from a woman in her forties or fifties with HIV. Both conserved end residues are part of each CDR3. A D gene is named only where the DNA matches it firmly. Clone size is stated in some rows and not others, as once, few, many or a class when expanded.

CDR3aa | abundance | d_gene | j_gene | v_gene
CASSLSRLGIGINEKLFF | once | - | TRBJ1-4 | TRBV7-8
CASSLAGYGAYEQYF | - | - | TRBJ2-7 | TRBV7-2
CASSLTGTEQYF | few | TRBD1 | TRBJ2-7 | TRBV6-6
CASSLSTGDYGYTF | - | - | TRBJ1-2 | TRBV27
CASSPRTGKSYEQYF | once | TRBD1 | TRBJ2-7 | TRBV5-6
CASSLAGVTQYF | - | - | TRBJ2-5 | TRBV5-8
CASSYRGERDTQYF | - | - | TRBJ2-3 | TRBV7-9
CASRGGQPQHF | - | - | TRBJ1-5 | TRBV2
CASSYSVQGAYEQYF | - | TRBD1 | TRBJ2-7 | TRBV6-5
CASTPIGGTSGYNEQFF | - | TRBD2 | TRBJ2-1 | TRBV19
CASRGREKLFF | - | - | TRBJ1-4 | TRBV7-6
CASRGVAGDSDTQYF | - | TRBD2 | TRBJ2-3 | TRBV28
CASSWQDQGHYEQYF | - | - | TRBJ2-7 | TRBV7-9
CASKELAGRGEQYF | - | TRBD2 | TRBJ2-7 | TRBV6-1
CASSLRGGNTGELFF | - | - | TRBJ2-2 | TRBV5-1
CASSAADTQYF | - | - | TRBJ2-3 | TRBV2
CSARVSYGYTF | few | - | TRBJ1-2 | TRBV20-1
CAISETNVAGGSTDTQYF | - | TRBD2 | TRBJ2-3 | TRBV10-3
CASSFRQGKGTEAFF | - | TRBD1 | TRBJ1-1 | TRBV27
CASSFLHGSNTEAFF | - | - | TRBJ1-1 | TRBV7-8
CAWSVSSAGFSEQFF | - | - | TRBJ2-1 | TRBV30
CASSLDREATSPLHF | - | TRBD1 | TRBJ1-6 | TRBV18
CASSKDRNTEAFF | - | - | TRBJ1-1 | TRBV7-7
CASSGRTELAEAYNEQFF | - | - | TRBJ2-1 | TRBV9
CAWSPKPGLAGRAGNEQFF | - | TRBD2 | TRBJ2-1 | TRBV30
CASSPITSSSYEQYF | - | - | TRBJ2-7 | TRBV18
CASSIMSPLDEQFF | - | - | TRBJ2-1 | TRBV19
CASHIGPSQETQYF | - | - | TRBJ2-5 | TRBV2
CASIGGVGGYEQYF | - | - | TRBJ2-7 | TRBV28
CASSARTGNGANVLTF | - | TRBD1 | TRBJ2-6 | TRBV7-9
CASSGLLVEQYF | - | - | TRBJ2-7 | TRBV6-1
CASSLSRGPTAMETQYF | - | - | TRBJ2-5 | TRBV27
CASGLDRWSNQPQHF | - | - | TRBJ1-5 | TRBV12-5
CASSLTGTANTGELFF | - | TRBD1 | TRBJ2-2 | TRBV4-1
CASKRNEKLFF | - | - | TRBJ1-4 | TRBV28
CASSYVGGTEAFF | once | - | TRBJ1-1 | TRBV6-5
CASSSIAGLVYEQYF | - | TRBD2 | TRBJ2-7 | TRBV27
CASSPAFGGNQPQHF | - | - | TRBJ1-5 | TRBV28